This T cell receptor (beta chain) emerged from a study of T cell changes during pregnancy in multiple sclerosis. Germline CDR1 and CDR2: SGHRS and YFSETQ. This CDR3 comprises 15 residues. The V and J ends lost 8 bases and 7 bases, in that order; junction bases with no gene match: 12. Repertoires were generated with immunoSEQ multiplex PCR, while TCRdb's copy carries only in-frame clones and drops some. The sample includes 65,000 to 80,000 clones, just over 90% of them seen just once. The sample was peripheral blood, taken in the second trimester of pregnancy. The source of this sequence is a female donor with multiple sclerosis, enrolled in a pregnancy study. This chain uses TRBV5-1 with TRBJ1-6; 7 positions agree with TRBD1. As DNA, the CDR3 is TGCGCCAGTCAGATCGACAGGGTGATGAATTCACCCCTCCACTTT. Translating it yields CASQIDRVMNSPLHF. Full variable domain (rest looked up from reference TRBV5-1 and TRBJ1-6): KAGVTQTPRYLIKTRGQQVTLSCSPISGHRSVSWYQQTPGQGLQFLFEYFSETQRNKGNFPGRFSGRQFSNSRSEMNVSTLELGDSALYLCASQIDRVMNSPLHFGNGTRLTVT.